These 21 T cell receptor beta chains share one sample of origin, sequenced in a study of blood T cell repertoires in COVID-19. Sequenced by immunoSEQ multiplex PCR; TCRdb stores in-frame clones only, minus some. The sample contains a few hundred thousand clones, 80% to 90% of which appear only once. Sequenced: peripheral blood. The source is a woman of 80 years or more with COVID-19, enrolled during active disease.

The chain joins TRBV7-3 to TRBJ2-3; 10 bases fit TRBD2. CDR3 size: 21 residues. J lost 0 bases, V lost 5 bases, and 20 bases had no gene match. The germline V gene encodes CDR1 SGHTA and CDR2 FQGTGA. CDR3 sequence reads: CASSPRAGSSGGTSSTDTQYF. The DNA of the CDR3 is TGTGCCAGCAGCCCCCGGGCGGGATCTAGCGGGGGAACGTCTAGCACAGATACGCAGTATTTT.

This chain links TRBV28 with TRBJ1-5, with 7 bases lining up with TRBD1. The CDR3 totals 15 residues. Trimming took 5 bases from V and 5 from J; bases not matched to a gene: 9. CDR1 is MDHEN and CDR2 is SYDVKM in the germline V gene. CDR3 in DNA: TGTGCCAGCAGTGGACGACAGGGACTTTATCAGCCCCAGCATTTT. It yields the protein CASSGRQGLYQPQHF.

The V and J genes are TRBV28 and TRBJ2-1; no reliable D call. The CDR3 has 13 residues. V was pared by 7 bases and J by 6 bases, with 13 bases between. Germline loops: CDR1 MDHEN, CDR2 SYDVKM. In DNA, the CDR3 is TGTGCCAGCACCATCATGGCCAGCAATGAGCAGTTCTTC. Translated, it gives CASTIMASNEQFF.

V gene TRBV2 combines with J gene TRBJ2-5; 9 bases match TRBD2. Germline trimming cut 6 bases from V and 5 bases from J; bases unmatched to any gene: 4. Germline CDR1 reads SNHLY; CDR2 reads FYNNEI. The CDR3 extends over 13 amino acids. The CDR3 DNA sequence: TGTGCCAGCAGCCGGCGGGGGGGCGAGACCCAGTACTTC. It codes for CASSRRGGETQYF.

This clone was seen just once. V is TRBV18 and J is TRBJ2-3; D might be TRBD1 (5 bases). Germline V gene lookup returns CDR1 KGHSH and CDR2 LQKENI. The ends were cut back, 5 bases at V and 0 bases at J, with 12 bases in the middle. This CDR3 is built from 15 residues. CDR3 nucleotides: TGTGCCAGCTCAACCCGACAGTCTAGCACAGATACGCAGTATTTT. This sequence encodes CASSTRQSSTDTQYF.

The chain joins TRBV24-1 to TRBJ1-2, with 11 bases fitting TRBD1. Germline V lookup: CDR1 KGHDR, CDR2 SFDVKD. This CDR3 has 17 residues. The trim removed 4 bases at V and 2 bases at J, leaving 8 bases unmatched. CDR3 sequence: CATSDTDRGLSNYGYTF. In DNA form, the CDR3 reads TGTGCCACCAGTGACACGGACAGGGGGCTATCCAACTATGGCTACACCTTC.

The chain joins TRBV24-1 to TRBJ2-7; 8 bases map to TRBD1. Germline values: CDR1 KGHDR, CDR2 SFDVKD. The ends lost 6 bases at V and 10 bases at J; junction bases unmatched: 10. The CDR3 runs to 13 residues. Here the CDR3 reads CATSQYEGTGQYF. The CDR3 nucleotides are TGTGCCACCAGTCAATATGAGGGGACAGGCCAGTACTTC.

The V and J genes are TRBV19 and TRBJ2-5; 8 nucleotides line up with TRBD1. V was pared by 2 bases and J by 5 bases, with 4 bases of the junction left unmatched. Germline lookup yields CDR1 LNHDA and CDR2 SQIVND (reference sequence). The CDR3 has 14 amino acids. CDR3 coding DNA: TGTGCCAGTAGTATACAGGGGGCAAGGGAGACCCAGTACTTC. Translating gives CASSIQGARETQYF.

J is TRBJ1-1 and V is TRBV10-1; TRBD1 matches 8 bases. Germline lookup yields CDR1 WNHNN and CDR2 SYGVQD (reference sequence). The CDR3 has 13 amino acids. With V trimmed by 7 bases and J by 10 bases, 11 bases remained unmatched. CDR3 protein: CASTAVGTGGAFF. For the CDR3, the DNA is TGCGCCAGCACAGCCGTTGGGACAGGTGGAGCTTTCTTT.

The V call is TRBV23-1, the J call TRBJ2-1; no clear D gene. TRBV23-1 is annotated as an ORF whose role is uncertain. CDR3 size: 14 residues. The V gene lost 2 bases and the J gene lost 0 bases, with 5 bases spanning the gap. CDR3 loop: CASSQRSSYNEQFF. CDR3 coding DNA: TGCGCCAGCAGTCAAAGGAGCTCCTACAATGAGCAGTTCTTC.

The chain carries TRBV18 and TRBJ2-2; 10 positions match TRBD1. V dropped 4 bases and J dropped 3; count of bases not matched to a gene: 2. Germline CDR1 and CDR2: KGHSH and LQKENI. The CDR3 has 15 amino acids. The CDR3 region has the DNA TGTGCCAGCTCACGACAGGGGGCGGACACCGGGGAGCTGTTTTTT. This translates into CASSRQGADTGELFF.

The CDR3 sequence is CSGLDRVNYGYTF. The CDR3 DNA reads TGCAGCGGCTTAGACAGGGTAAACTATGGCTACACCTTC. The chain carries TRBV29-1 and TRBJ1-2; 7 bases agree with TRBD1. Germline CDR1 SQVTM, CDR2 ANQGSEA. V dropped 7 bases and J dropped 2; count of bases not matched to a gene: 7. This CDR3 has 13 amino acids.

The chain employs TRBV7-2 and TRBJ2-7, with D perhaps matching TRBD2 (7 bases). The germline CDR1 and CDR2 sequences are SGHTA and FQGNSA. Trimming took 5 bases from V and 4 from J, leaving 12 bases between them. This CDR3 is 13 amino acids long. The CDR3 nucleotides are TGTGCCAGCAGCGGAGAGGGGGGGTACGAGCAGTACTTC. Its translation: CASSGEGGYEQYF.

V gene TRBV7-9 combines with J gene TRBJ1-1, with D perhaps matching TRBD1 (5 bases). V gave up 6 bases and J gave up 4 bases, with 9 bases separating them. This CDR3 is built from 12 residues. Germline lookup yields CDR1 SEHNR and CDR2 FQNEAQ (reference sequence). The CDR3: CASSWGGTEAFF. CDR3 DNA: TGTGCCAGCAGTTGGGGGGGCACTGAAGCTTTCTTT.

The V call is TRBV29-1, the J call TRBJ1-2; 7 nucleotides align to TRBD1. Trimming at V came to 0 bases and at J to 8 bases, leaving 3 bases not matched to a gene. Per the germline V gene, CDR1 is SQVTM and CDR2 is ANQGSEA. This CDR3 has 12 residues. For the CDR3, the DNA is TGCAGCGTTGAAGAGACAGGGTTAGGCTACACCTTC. This codes for CSVEETGLGYTF. The variable domain in full, completed from reference TRBV29-1 and TRBJ1-2, reads SAVISQKPSRDICQRGTSLTIQCQVDSQVTMMFWYRQQPGQSLTLIATANQGSEATYESGFVIDKFPISRPNLTFSTLTVSNMSPEDSSIYLCSVEETGLGYTFGSGTRLTVV.

The chain links TRBV6-1 to TRBJ1-2; unclear D gene. There are 16 residues in the CDR3. Germline lookup yields CDR1 MNHNS and CDR2 SASEGT. The V gene lost 4 bases and the J gene lost 6 bases, with 21 bases spanning the gap. CDR3 bases: TGTGCCAGCAGTGGCGTAGGATTTCGGGAGGTGGATGGCTACACCTTC. It translates to CASSGVGFREVDGYTF.

J is TRBJ2-1 and V is TRBV10-3, with 7 bases matching TRBD2. The V gene end was trimmed by 6 bases and the J gene end by 1 base; junction bases not matched to a gene: 12. Germline loops: CDR1 ENHRY, CDR2 SYGVKD. This CDR3 is 17 amino acids long. The CDR3 DNA follows: TGTGCCATCAGGGGCCCAACTAGCGACGGATCCTACAATGAGCAGTTCTTC. Translation gives CAIRGPTSDGSYNEQFF.

This clone was seen a handful of times. CDR3 DNA sequence: TGTGCCAGCACCCCCGCTAGCGGGGGGAACACCGGGGAGCTGTTTTTT. It encodes CASTPASGGNTGELFF. J is TRBJ2-2 and V is TRBV5-4, with TRBD2 matching over 10 bases. The CDR3 extends over 16 amino acids. Trimming cost V 6 bases and J 1 base; bases outside gene matches: 6. CDR1 SGHNT and CDR2 YYREEE come from the germline V gene (reference sequence).

J is TRBJ1-3 and V is TRBV30, with D maybe TRBD1 (6 bases). Germline V gene sequence: CDR1 GTSNPN, CDR2 SVGIG (reference sequence). CDR3 length: 13 amino acids. Deletions cut 5 bases from V and 0 bases from J, with 8 bases between. CDR3 amino acids: CAWGTSSGNTIYF. CDR3 bases: TGTGCCTGGGGGACAAGCTCTGGAAACACCATATATTTT.

The chain joins TRBV7-8 to TRBJ2-5; D possibly corresponds to TRBD2 (6 bases). Germline V gene lookup returns CDR1 SGHVS and CDR2 FQNEAQ. V lost 5 bases and J 4 bases, leaving 8 bases between the germline ends. This CDR3 has 12 residues. The CDR3 sequence is CASSRLVETQYF. The CDR3 DNA reads as TGTGCCAGCAGCCGACTAGTAGAGACCCAGTACTTC. The whole variable domain, filled in from reference TRBV7-8 and TRBJ2-5, reads GAGVSQSPRYKVAKRGQDVALRCDPISGHVSLFWYQQALGQGPEFLTYFQNEAQLDKSGLPSDRFFAERPEGSVSTLKIQRTQQEDSAVYLCASSRLVETQYFGPGTRLLVL.

The V gene is TRBV23-1, the J gene TRBJ1-4; TRBD1 is a possible D gene (5 bases). TRBV23-1 falls under the ORF class, with uncertain function. Between the trimmed V and J ends, which lost 4 bases and 0 bases, there was a span of 21 bases. This CDR3 is built from 19 residues. The CDR3 DNA follows: TGCGCCAGCAGTCCGCTCTGGGGGGTGAGAAATACAACTAATGAAAAACTGTTTTTT. The encoded protein is CASSPLWGVRNTTNEKLFF.